The 22 T cell receptor beta chains below all came from one sample that was sequenced in a study of shared clonotypes between healthy human individuals. Clones were read by immunoSEQ multiplex PCR, and TCRdb kept only the in-frame ones, dropping some. The table lists some 2,100,000 clones, nearly 97% of them singletons, with 0.13% in the top ten. Sequences were obtained from naive CD4+ T cells sorted from blood. The sample's subset: CD45RA+ positively selected. Receptors originate from a man between 18 and 35 years old in good health.

The chain uses TRBV5-1 and TRBJ2-7; possibly TRBD1 for D (6 bases). The V gene's germline CDR1 is SGHRS and CDR2 YFSETQ. Trimming stripped 0 bases from V and 2 bases from J, with 9 bases between. The CDR3 extends over 14 amino acids. Written as DNA, the CDR3 is TGCGCCAGCAGCTTGGACAGGGCGGCCTACGAGCAGTACTTC. Amino acid sequence: CASSLDRAAYEQYF.

The gene calls are TRBV7-9 and TRBJ2-3; D is unresolved. The V gene's germline CDR1 is SEHNR and CDR2 FQNEAQ (reference sequence). The CDR3 runs 15 residues. V was clipped by 3 bases and J by 0 bases, with 10 bases between them. CDR3 amino acids: CASSLGPSSTDTQYF. For the CDR3, the DNA is TGTGCCAGCAGCTTGGGTCCATCGAGCACAGATACGCAGTATTTT. Combining the CDR3 with reference TRBV7-9 and TRBJ2-3 gives the whole variable domain DTGVSQNPRHKITKRGQNVTFRCDPISEHNRLYWYRQTLGQGPEFLTYFQNEAQLEKSRLLSDRFSAERPKGSFSTLEIQRTEQGDSAMYLCASSLGPSSTDTQYFGPGTRLTVL.

CDR3 DNA: TGTGCCAGTAGTGTCTTTTGGGAACCAGATTTTAATTCACCCCTCCACTTT. It is translated as CASSVFWEPDFNSPLHF. The chain joins TRBV19 to TRBJ1-6; no firm D call. From germline, CDR1 is LNHDA and CDR2 SQIVND (reference sequence). V lost 5 bases and J 6 bases, leaving 20 bases between the germline ends. The CDR3 runs 17 residues.

The chain has TRBV7-2 and TRBJ2-1; 13 bases align to TRBD2. Losses at the gene ends were 5 bases for V and 6 bases for J; bases not matched to a gene: 4. The CDR3 totals 15 residues. Germline-derived CDR1 and CDR2 are SGHTA and FQGNSA. The CDR3 spells CASSEGLAGANEQFF. The CDR3 DNA sequence: TGTGCCAGCAGCGAAGGACTAGCGGGAGCCAATGAGCAGTTCTTC.

This sequence joins TRBV18 and TRBJ1-6; D is unresolved. The germline V and J ends were trimmed by 3 bases and 6 bases, with 15 bases remaining between them. Germline V gene data show CDR1 as KGHSH and CDR2 as LQKENI. The length of the CDR3 is 16 residues. The DNA for the CDR3 is TGTGCCAGCTCACCCGGGTCCTCCATAATTAATTCACCCCTCCACTTT. Translation: CASSPGSSIINSPLHF.

V gene TRBV18 combines with J gene TRBJ1-2; 11 bases map to TRBD1. Germline-derived CDR1 and CDR2 are KGHSH and LQKENI. There are 15 residues in the CDR3. V shed 5 bases and J 7 bases; nucleotides not matched to a gene: 9. The CDR3 protein is CASSSGQGALLGYTF. The CDR3 coding sequence is TGTGCCAGCTCATCCGGACAGGGGGCGCTTCTTGGCTACACCTTC.

The rearrangement links TRBV9 to TRBJ2-5, with D perhaps matching TRBD1 (5 bases). The CDR3 sequence is 14 residues long. Germline V gene data show CDR1 as SGDLS and CDR2 as YYNGEE. The germline V and J ends were trimmed by 4 bases and 5 bases, with 15 bases remaining between them. CDR3 DNA: TGTGCCAGCAGCCCTCAGGGTATTGGGGAGACCCAGTACTTC. This gives the protein CASSPQGIGETQYF.

The chain links TRBV10-3 to TRBJ1-5; D is perhaps TRBD1 (6 bases). CDR1 ENHRY and CDR2 SYGVKD come from the germline V gene. Trimming took 6 bases from V and 2 from J, leaving 11 bases between them. The CDR3 extends over 14 amino acids. The DNA of the CDR3 is TGTGCCATCAGCGCACAGGGTGGCAATCAGCCCCAGCATTTT. Amino acids: CAISAQGGNQPQHF.

This clone was observed a single time. The chain has TRBV30 and TRBJ2-3; 11 positions match TRBD2. J gave up 2 bases and V 7 bases, and 8 bases lay outside the gene matches. Germline CDR1 reads GTSNPN; CDR2 reads SVGIG (reference sequence). The CDR3 is made up of 15 amino acids. The CDR3 spells CALLTTSGTTDTQYF. CDR3 bases: TGTGCCTTACTAACGACTAGCGGGACCACAGATACGCAGTATTTT.

The CDR3 region is CASSEIGFSSGNTIYF. The CDR3 coding sequence is TGTGCCAGCAGCGAAATAGGGTTCTCCTCTGGAAACACCATATATTTT. J is TRBJ1-3 and V is TRBV7-2; D uncertain. Deletions cut 5 bases from V and 0 bases from J, with 14 bases between. This CDR3 spans 16 amino acids. CDR1 and CDR2 (germline): SGHTA, FQGNSA.

This rearrangement joins TRBV4-1 to TRBJ1-1; D gene unclear. Trimming took 1 base from V and 3 from J, leaving 12 bases between them. This CDR3 has 15 amino acids. In germline, CDR1 is MGHRA, CDR2 YSYEKL. CDR3: CASSQVAGRYTEAFF. The CDR3 DNA reads as TGCGCCAGCAGCCAAGTCGCGGGCAGATACACTGAAGCTTTCTTT.

The gene calls are TRBV27 and TRBJ1-1; 7 bases map to TRBD1. V was clipped by 1 base and J by 10 bases; unmatched bases: 9. The CDR3 runs 14 residues. Germline CDR1 is MNHEY and CDR2 is SMNVEV (reference sequence). The CDR3 coding sequence is TGTGCCAGCAGTTTATACGGGACAGCCAGGGGAGCTTTCTTT. Translated: CASSLYGTARGAFF.

This rearrangement joins TRBV6-5 to TRBJ2-7; TRBD1 aligns across 7 bases. Trimming took 6 bases from V and 2 from J; bases not matched to a gene: 10. The CDR3 loop spans 15 amino acids. Looked up from germline, CDR1 is MNHEY and CDR2 is SVGAGI. The CDR3, as DNA: TGTGCCAGCAGGGAGACAGGGCTTTTCACCTACGAGCAGTACTTC. It is translated as CASRETGLFTYEQYF.

The chain employs TRBV15 and TRBJ2-1, with D perhaps TRBD2 (5 bases). Germline V lookup: CDR1 LNHNV, CDR2 YYDKDF (reference sequence). With 0 bases removed from V and 7 bases from J, the gap between germline ends came to 7 bases. The CDR3 totals 13 residues. DNA of the CDR3: TGTGCCACCAGCAGAGATGAGGGTAATGAGCAGTTCTTC. Translation gives CATSRDEGNEQFF.

The V call is TRBV19, the J call TRBJ2-7, with 8 bases lining up with TRBD1. CDR1 and CDR2 (germline): LNHDA, SQIVND (reference sequence). The trim removed 3 bases at V and 9 bases at J, leaving 7 bases unmatched. CDR3 size: 13 residues. CDR3: CASSIGQGAAQYF. The CDR3, as DNA: TGTGCCAGTAGTATCGGCCAGGGGGCCGCGCAGTACTTC.

The chain carries TRBV5-1 and TRBJ2-3; the match to TRBD2 covers 13 bases. The trim removed 1 base at V and 1 base at J, leaving 3 bases unmatched. This CDR3 has 17 amino acids. Per germline, CDR1 SGHRS and CDR2 YFSETQ. The CDR3 reads CASSLPGLAGRTDTQYF. For the CDR3, the DNA is TGCGCCAGCAGCTTGCCGGGACTAGCGGGGCGCACAGATACGCAGTATTTT. Complete variable domain (other parts from reference TRBV5-1 and TRBJ2-3): KAGVTQTPRYLIKTRGQQVTLSCSPISGHRSVSWYQQTPGQGLQFLFEYFSETQRNKGNFPGRFSGRQFSNSRSEMNVSTLELGDSALYLCASSLPGLAGRTDTQYFGPGTRLTVL.

The chain combines TRBV6-5 with TRBJ2-3; D may correspond to TRBD1 or TRBD2 (5 bases each). The CDR3 totals 16 residues. Between the trimmed V and J ends, which lost 4 bases and 3 bases, there was a span of 17 bases. The germline V gene has CDR1 MNHEY and CDR2 SVGAGI. Here the CDR3 reads CASSSRQRTFTDTQYF. CDR3 DNA sequence: TGTGCCAGCAGTTCAAGACAGCGGACTTTTACAGATACGCAGTATTTT.

V usage is TRBV10-3 and J usage is TRBJ1-3; a weak D match, TRBD1 (5 bases). V dropped 10 bases and J dropped 0 bases, with 13 bases sitting between them. Germline values: CDR1 ENHRY, CDR2 SYGVKD. This CDR3 comprises 14 residues. CDR3: CATTVDSSGNTIYF. CDR3 nucleotides: TGTGCCACAACCGTCGACAGCTCTGGAAACACCATATATTTT.

This clone has a single count. The chain uses TRBV30 and TRBJ1-3; D uncertain. CDR1 and CDR2 from the germline V gene are GTSNPN and SVGIG (reference sequence). The CDR3 spans 13 residues. Trimming removed 5 bases at V and 4 bases at J, with 12 bases between. The CDR3 loop reads CAWDTLQGNTIYF. The CDR3 nucleotides are TGTGCCTGGGATACTCTTCAGGGAAACACCATATATTTT.

The chain employs TRBV2 and TRBJ1-3; D is ambiguous. Trimming removed 5 bases at V and 4 bases at J, with 15 bases between. CDR3 length equals 15 residues. Germline V gives CDR1 SNHLY, CDR2 FYNNEI. The CDR3 region is CASSYGGLRGNTIYF. The CDR3 DNA is TGTGCCAGCAGTTATGGAGGACTGAGAGGAAACACCATATATTTT.

The V call is TRBV29-1, the J call TRBJ1-3; D ambiguous. The V end lost 6 bases, the J end lost 2 bases, and 11 bases lay between the germline ends. Germline V CDR1 and CDR2: SQVTM, ANQGSEA. The CDR3 totals 13 residues. CDR3 DNA sequence: TGCAGCGTAGAGGAAAAACCTGGAAACACCATATATTTT. Translated, it gives CSVEEKPGNTIYF.

V and J are TRBV2 and TRBJ1-2; tentatively, D is TRBD1 (6 bases). The CDR3 extends over 14 amino acids. V was clipped by 4 bases and J by 4 bases, with 13 bases between them. Germline V gene data show CDR1 as SNHLY and CDR2 as FYNNEI. CDR3 nucleotide sequence: TGTGCCAGCAGTGTACAGGGTTCTGCCTATGGCTACACCTTC. Translated: CASSVQGSAYGYTF.